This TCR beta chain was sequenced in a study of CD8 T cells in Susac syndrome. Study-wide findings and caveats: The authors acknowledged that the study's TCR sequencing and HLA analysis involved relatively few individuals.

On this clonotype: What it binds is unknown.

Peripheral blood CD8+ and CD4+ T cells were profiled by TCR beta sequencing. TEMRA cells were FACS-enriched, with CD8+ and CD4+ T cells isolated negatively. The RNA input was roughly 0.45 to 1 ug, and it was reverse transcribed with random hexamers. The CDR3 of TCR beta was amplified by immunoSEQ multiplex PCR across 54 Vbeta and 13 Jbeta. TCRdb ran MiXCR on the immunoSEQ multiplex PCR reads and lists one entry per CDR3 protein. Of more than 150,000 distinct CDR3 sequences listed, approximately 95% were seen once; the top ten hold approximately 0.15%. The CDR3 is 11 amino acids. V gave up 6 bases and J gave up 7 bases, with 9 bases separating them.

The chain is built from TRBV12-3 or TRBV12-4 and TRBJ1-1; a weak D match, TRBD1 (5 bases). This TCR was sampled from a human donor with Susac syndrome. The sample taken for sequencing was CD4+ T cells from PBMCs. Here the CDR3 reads CASSSGGEAFF. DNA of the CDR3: TGTGCCAGCAGCTCCGGGGGTGAAGCTTTCTTT.